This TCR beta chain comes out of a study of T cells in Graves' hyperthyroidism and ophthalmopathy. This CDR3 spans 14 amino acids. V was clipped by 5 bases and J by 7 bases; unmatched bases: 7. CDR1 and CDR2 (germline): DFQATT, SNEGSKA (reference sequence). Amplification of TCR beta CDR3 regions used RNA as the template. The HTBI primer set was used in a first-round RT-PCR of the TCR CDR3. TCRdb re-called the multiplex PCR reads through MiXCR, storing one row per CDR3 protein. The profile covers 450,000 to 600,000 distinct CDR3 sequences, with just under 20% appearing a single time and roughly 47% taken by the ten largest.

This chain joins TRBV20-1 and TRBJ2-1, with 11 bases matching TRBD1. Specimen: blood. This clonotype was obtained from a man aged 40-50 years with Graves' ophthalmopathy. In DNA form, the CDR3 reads TGCAGTGCTCCGGACAGGGGGCGCATGAATGAGCAGTTCTTC. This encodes CSAPDRGRMNEQFF.